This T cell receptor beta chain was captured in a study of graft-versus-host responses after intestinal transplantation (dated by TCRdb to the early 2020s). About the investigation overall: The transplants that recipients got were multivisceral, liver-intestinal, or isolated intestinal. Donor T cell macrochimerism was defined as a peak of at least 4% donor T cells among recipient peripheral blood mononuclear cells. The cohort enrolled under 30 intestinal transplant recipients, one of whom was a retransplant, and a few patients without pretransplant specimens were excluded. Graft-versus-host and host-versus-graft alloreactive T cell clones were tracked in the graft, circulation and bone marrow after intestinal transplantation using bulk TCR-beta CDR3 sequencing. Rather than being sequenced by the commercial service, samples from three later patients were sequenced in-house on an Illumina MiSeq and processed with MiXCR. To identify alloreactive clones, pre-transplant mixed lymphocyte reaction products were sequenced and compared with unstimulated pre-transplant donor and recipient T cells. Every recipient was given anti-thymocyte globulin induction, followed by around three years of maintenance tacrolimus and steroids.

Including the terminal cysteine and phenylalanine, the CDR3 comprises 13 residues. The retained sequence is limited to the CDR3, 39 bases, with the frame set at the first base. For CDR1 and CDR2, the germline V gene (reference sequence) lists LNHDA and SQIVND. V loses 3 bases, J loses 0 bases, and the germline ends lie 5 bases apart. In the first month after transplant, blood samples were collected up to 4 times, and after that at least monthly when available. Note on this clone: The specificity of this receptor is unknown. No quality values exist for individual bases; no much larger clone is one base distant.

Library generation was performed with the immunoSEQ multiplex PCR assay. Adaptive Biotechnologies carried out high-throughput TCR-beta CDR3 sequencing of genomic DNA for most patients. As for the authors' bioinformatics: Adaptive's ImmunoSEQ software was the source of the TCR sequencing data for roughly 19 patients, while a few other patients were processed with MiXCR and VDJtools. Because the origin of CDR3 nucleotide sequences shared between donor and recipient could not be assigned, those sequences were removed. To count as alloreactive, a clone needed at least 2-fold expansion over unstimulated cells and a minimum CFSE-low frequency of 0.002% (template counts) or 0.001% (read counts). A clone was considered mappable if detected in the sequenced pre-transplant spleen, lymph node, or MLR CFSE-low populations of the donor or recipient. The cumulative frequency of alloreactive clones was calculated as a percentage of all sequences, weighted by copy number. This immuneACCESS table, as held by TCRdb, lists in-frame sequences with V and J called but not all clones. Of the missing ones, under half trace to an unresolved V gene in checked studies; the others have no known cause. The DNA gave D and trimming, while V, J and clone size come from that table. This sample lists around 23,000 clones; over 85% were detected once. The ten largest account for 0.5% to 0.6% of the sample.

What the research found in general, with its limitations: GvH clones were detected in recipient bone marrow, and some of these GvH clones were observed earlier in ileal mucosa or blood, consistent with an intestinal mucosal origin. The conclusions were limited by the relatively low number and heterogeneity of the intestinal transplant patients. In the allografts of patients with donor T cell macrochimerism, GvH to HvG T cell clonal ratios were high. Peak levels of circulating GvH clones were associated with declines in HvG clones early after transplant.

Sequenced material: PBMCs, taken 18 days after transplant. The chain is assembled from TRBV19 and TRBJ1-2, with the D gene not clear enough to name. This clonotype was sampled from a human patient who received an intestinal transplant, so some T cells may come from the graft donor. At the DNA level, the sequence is TGTGCCAGTAGTATGGGAGCTAACTATGGCTACACCTTC. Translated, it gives CASSMGANYGYTF.